Presented here are 32 T cell receptor beta chains from one specimen sequenced in a study of shared clonotypes between healthy human individuals. Sequenced by immunoSEQ multiplex PCR; TCRdb stores in-frame clones only, minus some. The sample lists nearly 500,000 clones; over 65% were seen once. Specimen: PBMCs. These receptors all come from a woman aged 40 to 49 in good health. Some clones in this sample may be carry-over from other donors' samples.

This chain joins TRBV29-1 and TRBJ1-4; 7 bases line up with TRBD1. The germline V gene encodes CDR1 SQVTM and CDR2 ANQGSEA. Germline trimming cut 0 bases from V and 10 bases from J; bases unmatched to any gene: 11. This CDR3 is 15 amino acids long. The CDR3 region is CSVEDRGRGIAKLFF. Written as DNA, the CDR3 is TGCAGCGTTGAAGATAGGGGCAGGGGGATTGCAAAACTGTTTTTT.

This chain links TRBV7-2 with TRBJ2-3; 7 bases agree with TRBD1. Losses at the gene ends were 3 bases for V and 4 bases for J; bases not matched to a gene: 4. The CDR3 has 14 amino acids. The germline V gene encodes CDR1 SGHTA and CDR2 FQGNSA. This chain's CDR3 is CASSFDRVADTQYF. Written as DNA, the CDR3 is TGTGCCAGCAGCTTCGACAGGGTGGCAGATACGCAGTATTTT.

The sample holds a few counts of this clone. The chain joins TRBV10-3 to TRBJ2-5; D ambiguous. Germline CDR1 ENHRY, CDR2 SYGVKD. V lost 8 bases to trimming and J lost 5 bases, with 15 bases between them. CDR3 length equals 13 residues. CDR3: CAIGKVEAETQYF. The CDR3 DNA follows: TGTGCCATCGGGAAAGTCGAAGCGGAGACCCAGTACTTC.

V usage is TRBV11-2 and J usage is TRBJ2-1, with D hard to call. Per germline, CDR1 SGHAT and CDR2 FQNNGV. V lost 2 bases, J lost 4 bases, and 12 bases lay in between. There are 15 residues in the CDR3. Here the CDR3 DNA reads TGTGCCAGCAGCTTAATGGCAGTTATTTACAATGAGCAGTTCTTC. Encoded protein: CASSLMAVIYNEQFF.

This clone showed up many times. The J gene is TRBJ1-2, the V gene TRBV4-3, with D possibly being TRBD1 (5 bases). Trimming removed 4 bases from V and 2 bases from J, with 23 bases in between. Germline CDR1 reads LGHNA; CDR2 reads YSLEER. There are 18 residues in the CDR3. The CDR3 region is CASSPSLTPGTVNYGYTF. The CDR3 region has the DNA TGCGCCAGCAGCCCTTCACTAACCCCCGGGACCGTAAACTATGGCTACACCTTC.

The rearrangement links TRBV7-3 to TRBJ2-5; D may correspond to TRBD1 or TRBD2 (5 bases each). Trimming took off 0 bases at V and 5 bases at J, with 13 bases between the two ends. The CDR3 is 15 amino acids. Germline CDR1 is SGHTA and CDR2 is FQGTGA. Written as DNA, the CDR3 is TGTGCCAGCAGCTTAACGTGGGGCGGGTGGGAGACCCAGTACTTC. The encoded protein is CASSLTWGGWETQYF.

In its sample, this clone was seen once. The chain employs TRBV27 and TRBJ1-2; weak D call: TRBD1 (5 bases). Germline CDR1 MNHEY, CDR2 SMNVEV (reference sequence). This CDR3 has 14 residues. V was shortened by 6 bases and J by 4 bases, with 15 bases between the two germline ends. CDR3 DNA: TGTGCCAGCAGCCCAGGGCCGGGTACCTATGGCTACACCTTC. This translates into CASSPGPGTYGYTF.

The chain recombines TRBV18 with TRBJ1-3, with 7 bases that match TRBD1. There are 14 residues in the CDR3. Per germline, CDR1 KGHSH and CDR2 LQKENI. With V trimmed by 10 bases and J by 2 bases, 8 bases remained unmatched. CDR3 DNA sequence: TGTGCCACCGACGGACAGGCAACTGGAAACACCATATATTTT. It is translated as CATDGQATGNTIYF.

This clone was seen at least ten times. This chain links TRBV6-4 with TRBJ2-3; the match to TRBD2 covers 8 bases. The CDR3 runs 14 residues. V lost 2 bases and J lost 6; bases outside the gene matches: 4. Per the germline V gene, CDR1 is MRHNA and CDR2 is SNTAGT. This CDR3 is CASSDAGGADTQYF. The CDR3 nucleotides are TGTGCCAGCAGTGACGCGGGAGGTGCGGATACGCAGTATTTT.

The CDR3 loop reads CASQGWGSEQYF. CDR3 DNA sequence: TGTGCCAGCCAAGGTTGGGGTAGTGAGCAGTACTTC. The chain is built from TRBV6-1 and TRBJ2-7; D unclear. The CDR3 runs to 12 residues. Trimming pared 8 bases from V and 7 bases from J, leaving 15 bases between. Germline values: CDR1 MNHNS, CDR2 SASEGT.

Note on this clone: A much larger clone is a single base away; this may be a read error. This rearrangement joins TRBV6-1 to TRBJ1-5; D is unresolved. V was clipped by 11 bases and J by 3 bases, with 14 bases between them. Germline lookup yields CDR1 MNHNS and CDR2 SASEGT. The CDR3 is 13 amino acids. The CDR3 nucleotides are TGTGCCTGCCGGGAGGGATACAATCAGCCCCAGCATTTT. The encoded protein is CACREGYNQPQHF.

The V call is TRBV29-1, the J call TRBJ2-1; D is unclear. The ends were cut back, 2 bases at V and 0 bases at J, with 5 bases in the middle. CDR3 length: 13 residues. Germline loops: CDR1 SQVTM, CDR2 ANQGSEA. This chain's CDR3 is CSVEISSYNEQFF. DNA for the CDR3: TGCAGCGTTGAAATCAGCTCCTACAATGAGCAGTTCTTC.

This clone was recorded once. The chain employs TRBV28 and TRBJ2-7, with D perhaps TRBD1 (6 bases). The CDR3 runs to 13 residues. The V end lost 5 bases, the J end lost 7 bases, and 15 bases lay between the germline ends. The V gene's germline CDR1 is MDHEN and CDR2 SYDVKM. The CDR3 coding sequence is TGTGCCAGCAGTAGTGGACAGCTTCGTGAGCAGTACTTC. Protein: CASSSGQLREQYF. Using reference TRBV28 and TRBJ2-7 for the parts outside the CDR3, the full variable domain is DVKVTQSSRYLVKRTGEKVFLECVQDMDHENMFWYRQDPGLGLRLIYFSYDVKMKEKGDIPEGYSVSREKKERFSLILESASTNQTSMYLCASSSGQLREQYFGPGTRLTVT.

This chain connects TRBV5-1 to TRBJ2-1; tentative D call: TRBD2 (6 bases). V was shortened by 0 bases and J by 8 bases, with 12 bases between the two germline ends. This CDR3 has 14 amino acids. Per germline, CDR1 SGHRS and CDR2 YFSETQ. The CDR3 here is CASSLDGRGDEQFF. In nucleotides, the CDR3 is TGCGCCAGCAGCTTGGACGGGAGAGGCGATGAGCAGTTCTTC. The entire variable domain, with the rest obtained from reference TRBV5-1 and TRBJ2-1, is as follows: KAGVTQTPRYLIKTRGQQVTLSCSPISGHRSVSWYQQTPGQGLQFLFEYFSETQRNKGNFPGRFSGRQFSNSRSEMNVSTLELGDSALYLCASSLDGRGDEQFFGPGTRLTVL.

The genes are TRBV7-6 and TRBJ2-5; D remains unclear. The CDR3 covers 16 residues. Germline V CDR1 and CDR2: SGHVS, FNYEAQ. Trimming removed 0 bases at V and 4 bases at J, with 15 bases between. CDR3 loop: CASSLARLGGPETQYF. The DNA of the CDR3 is TGTGCCAGCAGCTTAGCTCGGCTGGGCGGCCCAGAGACCCAGTACTTC.

The chain employs TRBV29-1 and TRBJ2-3; no definite D call. Trimming removed 4 bases at V and 0 bases at J, with 14 bases between. The germline V gene has CDR1 SQVTM and CDR2 ANQGSEA. The CDR3 has 15 amino acids. In DNA form, the CDR3 reads TGCAGCGTTGCCCCTGACTCAACTAGCACAGATACGCAGTATTTT. The encoded protein is CSVAPDSTSTDTQYF.

The chain combines TRBV9 with TRBJ2-6; D tentatively reads TRBD1 or TRBD2 (5 bases each). The CDR3 has 17 residues. V lost 6 bases and J lost 0, with 16 bases in between. CDR1 is SGDLS, CDR2 YYNGEE, per germline. The CDR3 DNA follows: TGTGCCAGCAATGGGGGACCGGGCAGCTCTGGGGCCAACGTCCTGACTTTC. Translated, it gives CASNGGPGSSGANVLTF.

This clone showed up just a few times. The CDR3 is CATSRDISEKLFF. In nucleotides, the CDR3 is TGTGCCACCAGCAGAGATATTTCTGAAAAACTGTTTTTT. The V gene is TRBV15, the J gene TRBJ1-4; D remains ambiguous. Germline values: CDR1 LNHNV, CDR2 YYDKDF (reference sequence). The V end lost 0 bases, the J end lost 7 bases, and 6 bases lay between the germline ends. The CDR3 is made up of 13 amino acids.

The rearrangement links TRBV23-1 to TRBJ2-3, with a tentative D call TRBD1 (5 bases). TRBV23-1 is recorded as an ORF, its role being uncertain. Trimming took 7 bases from V and 2 from J, leaving 13 bases between them. The CDR3 consists of 14 residues. The CDR3, as DNA: TGCGCCAGCAAGCAGGGTAGGAACACAGATACGCAGTATTTT. This translates into CASKQGRNTDTQYF.

Details on this clone: At one of its ends the junction is not consistent with the germline gene, which may arise from a read error. The gene calls are TRBV10-2 and TRBJ1-2; D not certain. This CDR3 has 13 residues. Germline V gives CDR1 WSHSY, CDR2 SAAADI. CDR3 coding DNA: TGCGCCAGCAGTGAGTCCCCATTATCTGGCTGCACCTTC. Its translation: CASSESPLSGCTF.

This clone has just a few counts. Likely a read error: the CDR3 ends without its conserved phenylalanine or tryptophan. The chain links TRBV25-1 to TRBJ2-7, with 14 bases identical to TRBD2. Germline loops: CDR1 MGHDK, CDR2 SYGVNS. With V trimmed by 3 bases and J by 5 bases, 6 bases remained unmatched. The CDR3 contains 16 residues. As DNA, the CDR3 is TGTGCCAGCAGTGAGCCGGGACTAGCGGGAGTCCACGAGCAGTACCTC. Translated: CASSEPGLAGVHEQYL.

This chain uses TRBV6-6 with TRBJ2-1; perhaps TRBD2 as D (5 bases). Germline-derived CDR1 and CDR2 are MNHNY and SVGAGI (reference sequence). The V and J ends lost 2 bases and 11 bases respectively, with 13 bases between them. The CDR3 is 13 residues long. As DNA, the CDR3 is TGTGCCAGCAGTTACCTAGAGGGCCACAAGCAGTTCTTC. Encoded protein: CASSYLEGHKQFF.

The gene calls are TRBV7-2 and TRBJ1-2, with 9 bases matching TRBD1. V dropped 3 bases and J dropped 5; count of bases not matched to a gene: 10. This CDR3 contains 16 residues. Germline V CDR1 and CDR2: SGHTA, FQGNSA. Here the CDR3 DNA reads TGTGCCAGCAGCTTTCGGACAGGGGCTGCCCGATATGGCTACACCTTC. Translated: CASSFRTGAARYGYTF.

This clone showed up just once. The chain employs TRBV2 and TRBJ1-2; tentatively, D is TRBD1 (5 bases). Germline values: CDR1 SNHLY, CDR2 FYNNEI. V dropped 6 bases and J dropped 4 bases, with 9 bases sitting between them. This CDR3 contains 12 residues. The CDR3 region has the DNA TGTGCCAGCAGACAGGAGGCCTATGGCTACACCTTC. Its translation: CASRQEAYGYTF.

The J gene is TRBJ1-2, the V gene TRBV2; D might be TRBD1 (5 bases). CDR1 SNHLY and CDR2 FYNNEI come from the germline V gene. V was clipped by 3 bases and J by 8 bases, with 16 bases between them. This CDR3 comprises 14 residues. CDR3 region: CASSERGEVGGYTF. DNA for the CDR3: TGTGCCAGCAGTGAGAGGGGTGAGGTAGGGGGCTACACCTTC.

The V gene is TRBV10-3, the J gene TRBJ2-3; no clear D. CDR1 and CDR2 from the germline V gene are ENHRY and SYGVKD. The length of the CDR3 is 13 residues. With 10 bases removed from V and 8 bases from J, the gap between germline ends came to 19 bases. The CDR3 protein is CATSNLATPTQYF. DNA for the CDR3: TGTGCCACCTCCAATTTGGCCACCCCTACGCAGTATTTT.

This clone has more than one count but fewer than ten. The genes are TRBV30 and TRBJ2-3; 16 positions agree with TRBD2. The CDR3 loop spans 16 amino acids. The germline V gene has CDR1 GTSNPN and CDR2 SVGIG (reference sequence). V gave up 1 base and J gave up 5 bases; unmatched junction bases: 3. The CDR3, as DNA: TGTGCCTGGAGTGCGGGACTAGCGGGAGGGCTAGATACGCAGTATTTT. This encodes CAWSAGLAGGLDTQYF.

This clone was seen only a few times. The chain has TRBV21-1 and TRBJ2-3; TRBD1, as called in the table, went unchecked against the DNA. TRBV21-1 is tagged as a pseudogene. There are 15 residues in the CDR3. In nucleotides, the CDR3 is TGTGCCAGCAGCAAAGACAGATGTAGCACAGATACGCAGTATTTT. Protein product: CASSKDRCSTDTQYF.

This clone was detected only once. This CDR3 is CASSYTESGANVLTF. The DNA of the CDR3 is TGTGCCAGCAGTTACACCGAGTCTGGGGCCAACGTCCTGACTTTC. The J gene is TRBJ2-6, the V gene TRBV6-5, with D unclear. Per germline, CDR1 MNHEY and CDR2 SVGAGI. This CDR3 spans 15 amino acids. Deletions cut 2 bases from V and 1 base from J, with 6 bases between.

This clone was counted a few times. An end of the junction differs from the germline gene, which may be a read error. This chain uses TRBV2 with TRBJ2-1; D is possibly TRBD1 (6 bases). There are 16 residues in the CDR3. CDR1 and CDR2 from the germline V gene are SNHLY and FYNNEI. The CDR3 is CASTEGIATGLNEQFF. The CDR3 nucleotides are TGTGCCAGCACTGAAGGAATCGCAACAGGGTTGAATGAGCAGTTCTTC.

A word on this clone: This likely reflects a read error, since a far larger clone is one base away. The chain uses TRBV9 and TRBJ2-5, with D tentatively TRBD1 (6 bases). Germline CDR1 and CDR2: SGDLS and YYNGEE. The CDR3 spans 13 residues. CDR3 in DNA: TGTACCAGCAGCGCACAGGGCGGGGAGACCCAGTACTTC. Protein: CTSSAQGGETQYF.

This clone was observed a single time. This sample includes further DNA sequences coding for the same CDR3. The chain links TRBV5-8 to TRBJ2-3; D remains ambiguous. This CDR3 contains 13 residues. Between the trimmed V and J ends, which lost 2 bases and 3 bases, there was a span of 7 bases. Germline CDR1 and CDR2: SGHTS and YDEGEE. The CDR3 DNA follows: TGTGCCAGCAGCTTTAAGGGTACAGATACGCAGTATTTT. Translating gives CASSFKGTDTQYF.